These 18 T cell receptor beta chains were all obtained from the same sample, sequenced in a study of early T cells in non-severe SARS-CoV-2 infection. From the 5' RACE reads, TCRdb called clonotypes with MiXCR, one entry per CDR3 protein. Of 60,000 to 75,000 distinct CDR3 sequences listed, 9.5% to 15% were seen once; the top ten hold 4.5%. The sequenced sample was whole blood. The receptors come from an adult who was a healthcare worker with PCR-confirmed SARS-CoV-2 infection or an uninfected control (not recorded which).

In its sample, this clonotype was seen many times. V is TRBV2 and J is TRBJ2-1; D not certain. CDR3 length: 12 residues. V was pared by 3 bases and J by 4 bases, with 4 bases between. Per the germline V gene, CDR1 is SNHLY and CDR2 is FYNNEI. The CDR3 protein is CASSDGYNEQFF. The DNA for the CDR3 is TGTGCCAGCAGTGACGGATACAATGAGCAGTTCTTC. The full variable domain, completed using reference TRBV2 and TRBJ2-1, is EPEVTQTPSHQVTQMGQEVILRCVPISNHLYFYWYRQILGQKVEFLVSFYNNEISEKSEIFDDQFSVERPDGSNFTLKIRSTKLEDSAMYFCASSDGYNEQFFGPGTRLTVL.

This clonotype was seen only a few times. This rearrangement joins TRBV25-1 to TRBJ2-5, with D possibly TRBD1 on 6 matching bases. V was trimmed by 2 bases and J by 3 bases, leaving 19 bases between them. The CDR3 is 17 amino acids. Germline V CDR1 and CDR2: MGHDK, SYGVNS. The CDR3 DNA is TGTGCCAGCAGTGAACTCAGGGGTGGGGTGGAAAAAGAGACCCAGTACTTC. Its protein is CASSELRGGVEKETQYF.

CDR3 amino acids: CASSAGLAGIQETQYF. The DNA of the CDR3 is TGTGCCAGCAGCGCCGGACTAGCGGGAATCCAAGAGACCCAGTACTTC. This rearrangement joins TRBV9 to TRBJ2-5, with 12 bases that match TRBD2. There are 16 residues in the CDR3. Unmatched junction bases numbered 4, after V lost 3 bases and J lost 1 base. Germline lookup yields CDR1 SGDLS and CDR2 YYNGEE.

The rearrangement uses TRBV5-8 and TRBJ2-7; a possible D gene is TRBD1 (6 bases). Germline values: CDR1 SGHTS, CDR2 YDEGEE. V dropped 3 bases and J dropped 0 bases, with 19 bases sitting between them. This CDR3 has 17 residues. The CDR3 DNA is TGTGCCAGCAGCTCGTGGTATAGTACAGGGAGCTCCTACGAGCAGTACTTC. This encodes CASSSWYSTGSSYEQYF.

A few counts support this clonotype. Here the CDR3 reads CASSRSYEQYF. The CDR3 bases are TGTGCCAGCAGTAGATCCTACGAGCAGTACTTC. The chain is built from TRBV3-1 and TRBJ2-7, with D hard to call. Germline assignment: CDR1 LGHDT and CDR2 YNNKEL (reference sequence). Trimming stripped 6 bases from V and 1 base from J, with 4 bases between. The CDR3 totals 11 residues.

This clonotype was seen a handful of times. V usage is TRBV4-1 and J usage is TRBJ1-2, with D hard to call. V was trimmed by 0 bases and J by 5 bases, leaving 13 bases between them. The CDR3 has 15 residues. In germline, CDR1 is MGHRA, CDR2 YSYEKL. DNA of the CDR3: TGCGCCAGCAGCCAAGATTTTTTACAGTTTTATGGCTACACCTTC. Protein product: CASSQDFLQFYGYTF.

This clonotype was seen a handful of times. The rearrangement joins TRBV2 to TRBJ2-3, with unresolved D. Germline CDR1 SNHLY, CDR2 FYNNEI. The CDR3 is 15 amino acids. Trimming cost V 7 bases and J 0 bases, with 14 bases left between them. The chain's CDR3 is CASKKQRSSTDTQYF. The CDR3 DNA follows: TGTGCCAGCAAAAAACAAAGATCTAGCACAGATACGCAGTATTTT.

The genes are TRBV30 and TRBJ2-2; either TRBD1 or TRBD2 may supply D (5 bases each). Trimming took 0 bases from V and 7 from J, leaving 15 bases between them. The CDR3 is 15 amino acids. Looked up from germline, CDR1 is GTSNPN and CDR2 is SVGIG (reference sequence). The CDR3 spells CAWSVPPRGGGELFF. As DNA, the CDR3 is TGTGCCTGGAGTGTACCCCCTCGGGGCGGCGGGGAGCTGTTTTTT.

This clonotype was seen more than once but under ten times. J is TRBJ2-1 and V is TRBV12-3 or TRBV12-4, with 12 bases that match TRBD2. The V and J ends lost 6 bases and 10 bases, in that order; junction bases with no gene match: 10. CDR3 size: 15 residues. The DNA of the CDR3 is TGTGCCAGCAGCCCTAGCGGGAGGGCCTCAGGGGAGCAGTTCTTC. Translating it yields CASSPSGRASGEQFF.

J is TRBJ2-1 and V is TRBV5-5, with D tentatively TRBD1 (6 bases). There are 13 residues in the CDR3. Trimming took 0 bases from V and 11 from J, leaving 12 bases between them. Germline V lookup: CDR1 SGHKS, CDR2 YYEKEE (reference sequence). The CDR3 sequence: CASSLGGPIQQFF. The CDR3 DNA is TGTGCCAGCAGCTTGGGGGGGCCCATCCAGCAGTTCTTC.

This clonotype was counted at least ten times. V and J are TRBV5-1 and TRBJ2-1; no firm D call. The V and J ends lost 0 bases and 6 bases respectively, with 16 bases between them. The CDR3 is 16 amino acids. Germline CDR1 is SGHRS and CDR2 is YFSETQ. The DNA of the CDR3 is TGCGCCAGCAGCTTGGAGCCATGGCCGACGGGCAATGAGCAGTTCTTC. This sequence encodes CASSLEPWPTGNEQFF.

This clonotype was observed many times. The chain recombines TRBV6-1 with TRBJ2-7, with 14 bases aligning to TRBD2. This CDR3 is built from 15 residues. The germline CDR1 and CDR2 sequences are MNHNS and SASEGT. The V gene end was trimmed by 7 bases and the J gene end by 3 bases; junction bases not matched to a gene: 5. In DNA, the CDR3 is TGTGCCAGCAACCCAGGGACTAGCGGGGGCTACGAGCAGTACTTC. Protein: CASNPGTSGGYEQYF.

This clonotype was seen a handful of times. The chain carries TRBV24-1 and TRBJ2-1; possible D gene TRBD1, 6 bases. Germline assignment: CDR1 KGHDR and CDR2 SFDVKD. This CDR3 has 18 amino acids. Trimming removed 5 bases at V and 0 bases at J, with 19 bases between. DNA of the CDR3: TGTGCCACCAGTGGGGCCTCAGGGGCCCTTAGCTCCTACAATGAGCAGTTCTTC. Translating it yields CATSGASGALSSYNEQFF.

The chain combines TRBV6-1 with TRBJ1-6; TRBD1 agrees at 11 bases. The CDR3 covers 16 residues. From germline, CDR1 is MNHNS and CDR2 SASEGT. Losses at the gene ends were 3 bases for V and 7 bases for J; bases not matched to a gene: 5. The CDR3 DNA follows: TGTGCCAGCAGTGAGGGGACAGGGGGTCCGAATTCACCCCTCCACTTT. Protein product: CASSEGTGGPNSPLHF.

This clonotype was seen at least ten times. The V and J genes are TRBV29-1 and TRBJ2-3, with D unresolved. In germline, CDR1 is SQVTM, CDR2 ANQGSEA. The CDR3 sequence is 10 residues long. The germline V and J ends were trimmed by 6 bases and 6 bases, with 7 bases remaining between them. The chain's CDR3 is CSVESDTQYF. CDR3 DNA: TGCAGCGTGGAATCGGATACGCAGTATTTT.

This clonotype was seen a handful of times. The chain uses TRBV5-4 and TRBJ1-2; D remains ambiguous. The CDR3 runs 15 residues. Trimming took off 0 bases at V and 2 bases at J, with 11 bases between the two ends. The V gene's germline CDR1 is SGHNT and CDR2 YYREEE (reference sequence). The CDR3 DNA reads as TGTGCCAGCAGCTTGGGATTTAGGGAAAACTATGGCTACACCTTC. Its protein product is CASSLGFRENYGYTF.

V gene TRBV10-2 combines with J gene TRBJ1-5; a possible D gene is TRBD1 (6 bases). Trimming cost V 4 bases and J 6 bases, with 13 bases left between them. This CDR3 is 14 amino acids long. CDR1 is WSHSY, CDR2 SAAADI, per germline. In DNA form, the CDR3 reads TGCGCCAGCAGTGTCGGGGGCTCAAGTCAGCCCCAGCATTTT. This translates into CASSVGGSSQPQHF.

This clonotype was seen only a few times. The J gene is TRBJ1-2, the V gene TRBV9, with D tentatively TRBD1 (5 bases). The V end lost 4 bases, the J end lost 4 bases, and 20 bases lay between the germline ends. The CDR3 is 16 amino acids. Per the germline V gene, CDR1 is SGDLS and CDR2 is YYNGEE. CDR3: CASSSNRRGPLYGYTF. The CDR3 DNA is TGTGCCAGCAGCTCGAACCGACGGGGACCCCTCTATGGCTACACCTTC.